A single sample gave rise to the 21 T cell receptor beta chains below, sequenced in a study of blood T cell repertoires in COVID-19 (dated by TCRdb to about 2020). The library came from the immunoSEQ multiplex PCR assay. What TCRdb holds here is the immuneACCESS table cut down to in-frame rearrangements. Part of the clones is not present; checked against another copy, under half of the missing clones reflect an unresolved V gene, and the others are unexplained. The sample table holds approximately 140,000 clones, of which around four fifths were seen once. Together, the top ten hold roughly 2.3% of the sample. The sequenced sample was peripheral blood. These TCRs come from a man between 65 and 85 years old with acute or convalescent COVID-19.

Only a few counts were recorded for this clone. The V and J genes are TRBV15 and TRBJ2-2, with 7 nucleotides matching TRBD1. J lost 6 bases, V lost 2 bases, and 9 bases had no gene match. The V gene's germline CDR1 is LNHNV and CDR2 YYDKDF (reference sequence). This CDR3 has 16 residues. CDR3 coding DNA: TGTGCCACCAGCAGAACCGGGACAGCAATATCCGGGGAGCTGTTTTTT. Translation gives CATSRTGTAISGELFF.

The chain has TRBV6-5 and TRBJ2-3; TRBD1 aligns across 8 bases. The CDR3 spans 14 residues. Per the germline V gene, CDR1 is MNHEY and CDR2 is SVGAGI. The junction had 4 bases not matched to a gene; V was cut back by 5 bases and J by 3 bases. The CDR3 DNA reads TGTGCCAGCAGTAGAGGACAGGGAACAGATACGCAGTATTTT. Translated: CASSRGQGTDTQYF.

This sequence joins TRBV7-2 and TRBJ2-7, with 7 bases lining up with TRBD1. V lost 1 base to trimming and J lost 4 bases; unmatched junction nucleotides: 10. This CDR3 region has 16 residues. Per germline, CDR1 SGHTA and CDR2 FQGNSA. Written as DNA, the CDR3 is TGTGCCAGCAGCTTAGGGCTATTGGGGACAGATTACGAGCAGTACTTC. Its translation is CASSLGLLGTDYEQYF.

The chain combines TRBV2 with TRBJ1-1; 8 bases match TRBD1. The trim removed 4 bases at V and 1 base at J, leaving 2 bases unmatched. Germline CDR1 and CDR2: SNHLY and FYNNEI. The CDR3 length is 14 residues. CDR3 DNA sequence: TGTGCCAGCAGTGGACAGGGGAGGAACACTGAAGCTTTCTTT. Translating gives CASSGQGRNTEAFF.

This chain connects TRBV28 to TRBJ2-5; weak D call: TRBD1 (6 bases). Deletions cut 6 bases from V and 2 bases from J, with 19 bases between. CDR3 length equals 16 residues. Germline CDR1 MDHEN, CDR2 SYDVKM. The CDR3 reads CASSRERGIQQETQYF. The CDR3 DNA is TGTGCCAGCAGCAGGGAGAGGGGGATTCAGCAAGAGACCCAGTACTTC.

V usage is TRBV7-9 and J usage is TRBJ2-6; TRBD1 is a possible D gene (6 bases). This CDR3 is built from 16 residues. Germline V lookup: CDR1 SEHNR, CDR2 FQNEAQ (reference sequence). Between the trimmed V and J ends, which lost 1 base and 1 base, there was a span of 8 bases. CDR3 sequence reads: CASSLDRGSGANVLTF. The CDR3 nucleotides are TGTGCCAGCAGCTTAGATAGGGGGTCTGGGGCCAACGTCCTGACTTTC.

This chain links TRBV27 with TRBJ1-6; 9 positions match TRBD1. CDR1 is MNHEY and CDR2 is SMNVEV in the germline V gene (reference sequence). The CDR3 has 16 amino acids. J gave up 6 bases and V 5 bases, and 8 bases lay outside the gene matches. CDR3 sequence (DNA): TGTGCCAGCAGTCCTGTCCCGGGACAGGGTAATTCACCCCTCCACTTT. Translated, it gives CASSPVPGQGNSPLHF.

The genes are TRBV3-1 (or the pseudogene TRBV3-2) and TRBJ2-7, with D uncertain. Trimming left V 4 bases short and J 2 bases short, with 3 bases between. Germline V gene data show CDR1 as LGHDT and CDR2 as YNNKEL (reference sequence). The CDR3 contains 11 residues. The chain's CDR3 is CASSPAYEQYF. Here the CDR3 DNA reads TGTGCCAGCAGCCCCGCCTACGAGCAGTACTTC.

The rearrangement links TRBV4-2 to TRBJ2-3, with TRBD2 matching over 8 bases. CDR3 length: 16 residues. Germline CDR1 and CDR2: LGHNA and YNFKEQ. Germline trimming cut 0 bases from V and 5 bases from J; bases unmatched to any gene: 7. The DNA for the CDR3 is TGTGCCAGCAGCCAAGATATCCGGGAGGGCCAAGATACGCAGTATTTT. Translating it yields CASSQDIREGQDTQYF.

The rearrangement joins TRBV4-2 to TRBJ2-2; D unresolved. Germline assignment: CDR1 LGHNA and CDR2 YNFKEQ. The CDR3 totals 14 residues. The ends were cut back, 1 base at V and 1 base at J, with 4 bases in the middle. The CDR3 DNA reads TGTGCCAGCAGCCAAGTTCAGAACACCGGGGAGCTGTTTTTT. It encodes CASSQVQNTGELFF.

The chain recombines TRBV18 with TRBJ2-7; D may be TRBD1 (6 bases). This CDR3 comprises 16 residues. CDR1 and CDR2 (germline): KGHSH, LQKENI. The V and J ends lost 0 bases and 1 base respectively, with 13 bases between them. The CDR3 DNA sequence: TGTGCCAGCTCACCACCGTCACAGGGCCGATCCTACGAGCAGTACTTC. This sequence encodes CASSPPSQGRSYEQYF.

This rearrangement joins TRBV19 to TRBJ1-4, with 8 positions matching TRBD1. The germline gives CDR1 LNHDA, CDR2 SQIVND (reference sequence). V gave up 6 bases and J gave up 4 bases; unmatched junction bases: 7. CDR3 length: 15 residues. CDR3 protein: CASSPGQGLNEKLFF. The CDR3 coding sequence is TGTGCCAGTAGCCCTGGACAGGGTCTTAATGAAAAACTGTTTTTT.

This clone has only a few counts. This chain links TRBV30 with TRBJ1-2; D is undetermined. The CDR3 runs 13 residues. Germline V CDR1 and CDR2: GTSNPN, SVGIG (reference sequence). V was pared by 5 bases and J by 1 base, with 11 bases between. The CDR3 DNA reads as TGTGCCTGGGGCGACAAGTTTAACTATGGCTACACCTTC. The encoded protein is CAWGDKFNYGYTF.

The rearrangement links TRBV20-1 to TRBJ2-7; no clear D. Germline V CDR1 and CDR2: DFQATT, SNEGSKA (reference sequence). The CDR3 is made up of 13 amino acids. Deletions cut 3 bases from V and 1 base from J, with 10 bases between. The DNA for the CDR3 is TGCAGTGCTAGTTCCGGTGTTTCCTACGAGCAGTACTTC. Translation gives CSASSGVSYEQYF.

The chain joins TRBV5-1 to TRBJ2-1, with 10 bases identical to TRBD2. With 0 bases clipped from V and 4 bases from J, the junction kept 1 base outside the gene matches. CDR1 and CDR2 from the germline V gene are SGHRS and YFSETQ. There are 15 residues in the CDR3. CDR3 loop: CASSLDSGRYNEQFF. In DNA, the CDR3 is TGCGCCAGCAGCTTGGATAGCGGGAGGTACAATGAGCAGTTCTTC. Supplemented by reference TRBV5-1 and TRBJ2-1, the full variable domain reads KAGVTQTPRYLIKTRGQQVTLSCSPISGHRSVSWYQQTPGQGLQFLFEYFSETQRNKGNFPGRFSGRQFSNSRSEMNVSTLELGDSALYLCASSLDSGRYNEQFFGPGTRLTVL.

The rearrangement links TRBV7-2 to TRBJ2-2; D possibly corresponds to TRBD1 (6 bases). The CDR3 covers 14 residues. Germline V lookup: CDR1 SGHTA, CDR2 FQGNSA. V was trimmed by 4 bases and J by 3 bases, leaving 9 bases between them. CDR3 protein: CASSSQGYTGELFF. The CDR3 nucleotides are TGTGCCAGCAGCTCACAGGGTTACACCGGGGAGCTGTTTTTT.

The gene calls are TRBV6-2 or TRBV6-3 and TRBJ2-3; D perhaps matches TRBD1 (6 bases). This CDR3 spans 14 amino acids. V gave up 3 bases and J gave up 5 bases, with 12 bases separating them. Germline V gives CDR1 MNHEY, CDR2 SVGEGT. The CDR3 sequence: CASSYDQGIDTQYF. The CDR3 DNA follows: TGTGCCAGCAGTTATGATCAGGGGATAGATACGCAGTATTTT.

The chain uses TRBV7-2 and TRBJ2-7, with D maybe TRBD1 (7 bases). V shed 5 bases and J shed 4 bases, with 18 bases lying between them. CDR1 is SGHTA, CDR2 FQGNSA, per germline. CDR3 length: 15 amino acids. This CDR3 is CASSLQSRGRYEQYF. For the CDR3, the DNA is TGTGCCAGCAGCCTACAGAGCAGGGGGAGGTACGAGCAGTACTTC. Together with reference TRBV7-2 and TRBJ2-7, the CDR3 gives the full variable domain: GAGVSQSPSNKVTEKGKDVELRCDPISGHTALYWYRQSLGQGLEFLIYFQGNSAPDKSGLPSDRFSAERTGGSVSTLTIQRTQQEDSAVYLCASSLQSRGRYEQYFGPGTRLTVT.

The rearrangement links TRBV7-2 to TRBJ2-5; D may be TRBD2 (6 bases). Germline-derived CDR1 and CDR2 are SGHTA and FQGNSA. V lost 3 bases and J lost 9, with 11 bases in between. This CDR3 contains 12 residues. CDR3 nucleotide sequence: TGTGCCAGCAGCTTTCCGAGCGGGCCCCAGTACTTC. Amino acid sequence: CASSFPSGPQYF.

The chain carries TRBV28 and TRBJ1-5; 10 nucleotides agree with TRBD1. The CDR3 is made up of 16 amino acids. J lost 5 bases, V lost 5 bases, and 9 bases had no gene match. Germline CDR1 MDHEN, CDR2 SYDVKM. The CDR3 DNA is TGTGCCAGCAGTACCCCCGGGACAGGGGACGATCAGCCCCAGCATTTT. It specifies CASSTPGTGDDQPQHF.

The chain recombines TRBV11-3 with TRBJ2-5; 14 bases align to TRBD2. The germline V gene encodes CDR1 SGHNT and CDR2 YENEEA. Trimming at V came to 3 bases and at J to 2 bases, leaving 2 bases not matched to a gene. The CDR3 has 16 residues. CDR3 loop: CASSLGLAGVQETQYF. The DNA for the CDR3 is TGTGCCAGCAGCTTGGGACTAGCGGGGGTTCAAGAGACCCAGTACTTC.